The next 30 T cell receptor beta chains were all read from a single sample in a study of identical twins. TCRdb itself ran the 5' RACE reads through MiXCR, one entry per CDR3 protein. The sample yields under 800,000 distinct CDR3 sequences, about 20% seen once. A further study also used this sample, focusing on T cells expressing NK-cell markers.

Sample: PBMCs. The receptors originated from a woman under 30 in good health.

CDR3: CAISEPADPNYNEQFF. CDR3 sequence (DNA): TGTGCCATCAGTGAGCCCGCCGATCCCAACTACAATGAGCAGTTCTTC. This chain connects TRBV10-3 to TRBJ2-1; D remains ambiguous. The length of the CDR3 is 16 residues. Germline values: CDR1 ENHRY, CDR2 SYGVKD. Trimming pared 2 bases from V and 3 bases from J, leaving 14 bases between.

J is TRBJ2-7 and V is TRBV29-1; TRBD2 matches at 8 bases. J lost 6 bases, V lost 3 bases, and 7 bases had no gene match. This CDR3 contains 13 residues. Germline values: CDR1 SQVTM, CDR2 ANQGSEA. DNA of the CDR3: TGCAGCGTTGAGGGTAGCGGGACTCGCGAGCAGTACTTC. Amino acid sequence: CSVEGSGTREQYF.

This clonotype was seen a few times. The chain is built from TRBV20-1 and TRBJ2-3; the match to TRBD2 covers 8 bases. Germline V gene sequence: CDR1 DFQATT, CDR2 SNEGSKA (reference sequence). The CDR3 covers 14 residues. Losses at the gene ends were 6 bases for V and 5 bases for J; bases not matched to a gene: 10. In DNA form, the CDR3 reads TGCAGTGCCAACATAGCGGGGTCGTTAGATACGCAGTATTTT. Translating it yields CSANIAGSLDTQYF.

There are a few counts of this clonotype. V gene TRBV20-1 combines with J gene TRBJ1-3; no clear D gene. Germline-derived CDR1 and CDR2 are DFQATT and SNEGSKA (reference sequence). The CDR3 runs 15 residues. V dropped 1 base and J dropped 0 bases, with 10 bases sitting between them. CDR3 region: CSARAITSSGNTIYF. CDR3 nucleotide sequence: TGCAGTGCTAGAGCAATCACCTCCTCTGGAAACACCATATATTTT.

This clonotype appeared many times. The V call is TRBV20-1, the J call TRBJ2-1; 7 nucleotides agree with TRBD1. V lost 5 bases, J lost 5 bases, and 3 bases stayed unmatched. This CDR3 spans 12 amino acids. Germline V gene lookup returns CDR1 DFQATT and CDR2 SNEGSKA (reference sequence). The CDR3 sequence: CSAGQVHNEQFF. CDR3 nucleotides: TGCAGTGCTGGACAGGTACACAATGAGCAGTTCTTC.

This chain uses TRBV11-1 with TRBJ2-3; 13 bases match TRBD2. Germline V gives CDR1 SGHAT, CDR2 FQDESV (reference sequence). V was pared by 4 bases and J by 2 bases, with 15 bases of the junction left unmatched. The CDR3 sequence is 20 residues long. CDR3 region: CASSSPTSGGTSSYTDTQYF. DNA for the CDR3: TGTGCCAGCAGCTCACCGACTAGCGGGGGGACCTCATCCTACACAGATACGCAGTATTTT.

The CDR3 coding sequence is TGTGCCAGCAGTTTGGACGCAGTTGCCGGGGAGCTGTTTTTT. It translates to CASSLDAVAGELFF. The genes are TRBV12-3 or TRBV12-4 and TRBJ2-2; unclear D gene. This CDR3 has 14 amino acids. The V end lost 3 bases, the J end lost 6 bases, and 11 bases lay between the germline ends.

In nucleotides, the CDR3 is TGTGCCAGCAGCCCAACTGGACTATTCAATGAGCAGTTCTTC. Translated: CASSPTGLFNEQFF. This rearrangement joins TRBV7-3 to TRBJ2-1; maybe TRBD2 (6 bases). CDR1 is SGHTA, CDR2 FQGTGA, per germline. CDR3 size: 14 residues. V shed 5 bases and J shed 6 bases, with 14 bases lying between them.

CDR3 nucleotides: TGCAGTGGGCAACTCGAGGGGACAGATACGCAGTATTTT. Translating it yields CSGQLEGTDTQYF. The genes are TRBV20-1 and TRBJ2-3; D may match TRBD1 or TRBD2 (5 bases each). The CDR3 sequence is 13 residues long. Germline CDR1 is DFQATT and CDR2 is SNEGSKA (reference sequence). V lost 7 bases, J lost 3 bases, and 14 bases lay in between.

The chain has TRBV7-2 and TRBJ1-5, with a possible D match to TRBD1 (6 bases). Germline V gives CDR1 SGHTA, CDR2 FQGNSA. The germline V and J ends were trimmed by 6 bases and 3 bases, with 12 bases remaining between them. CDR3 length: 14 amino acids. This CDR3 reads CASRPGQLNQPQHF. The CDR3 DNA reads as TGTGCCAGCAGGCCAGGACAGCTCAATCAGCCCCAGCATTTT.

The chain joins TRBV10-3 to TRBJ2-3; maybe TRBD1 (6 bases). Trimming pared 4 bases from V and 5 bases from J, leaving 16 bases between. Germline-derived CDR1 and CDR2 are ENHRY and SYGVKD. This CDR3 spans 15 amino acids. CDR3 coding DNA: TGTGCCATCAGTGTACGACAGGTCGGGATAGATACGCAGTATTTT. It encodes CAISVRQVGIDTQYF.

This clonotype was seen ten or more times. The CDR3 nucleotides are TGCAGTGCTAGAGCCGTAACACAAGCCTCCTACGAGCAGTACTTC. The encoded protein is CSARAVTQASYEQYF. The rearrangement links TRBV20-1 to TRBJ2-7; D gene uncertain. Germline loops: CDR1 DFQATT, CDR2 SNEGSKA (reference sequence). V lost 1 base and J lost 0, with 13 bases in between. The CDR3 spans 15 residues.

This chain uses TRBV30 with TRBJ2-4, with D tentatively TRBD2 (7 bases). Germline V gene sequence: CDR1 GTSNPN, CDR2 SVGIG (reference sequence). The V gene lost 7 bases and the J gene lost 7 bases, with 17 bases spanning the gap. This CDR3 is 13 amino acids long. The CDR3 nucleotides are TGTGCCTTGGGGGCGGGAGCGGGTAACATTCAGTACTTC. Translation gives CALGAGAGNIQYF.

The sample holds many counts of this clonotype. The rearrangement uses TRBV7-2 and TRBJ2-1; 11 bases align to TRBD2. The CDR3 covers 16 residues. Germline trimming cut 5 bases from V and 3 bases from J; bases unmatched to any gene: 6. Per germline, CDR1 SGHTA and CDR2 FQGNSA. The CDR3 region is CASSLWTSGRYNEQFF. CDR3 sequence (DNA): TGTGCCAGCAGCCTCTGGACTAGCGGGCGCTACAATGAGCAGTTCTTC.

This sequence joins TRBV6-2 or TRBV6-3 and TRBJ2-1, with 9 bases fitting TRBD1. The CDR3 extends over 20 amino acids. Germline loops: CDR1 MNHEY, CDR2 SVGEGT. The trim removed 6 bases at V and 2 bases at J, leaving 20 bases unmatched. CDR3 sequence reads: CASSPKRGTGTGAAYNEQFF. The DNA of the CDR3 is TGTGCCAGCAGCCCGAAAAGGGGGACAGGGACCGGCGCGGCCTACAATGAGCAGTTCTTC.

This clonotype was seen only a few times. In DNA form, the CDR3 reads TGTGCCATCAGTGATGTGCGGGGGGGCATTGGAGATACGCAGTATTTT. Its protein product is CAISDVRGGIGDTQYF. The chain is built from TRBV10-3 and TRBJ2-3, with 9 bases aligning to TRBD2. The CDR3 covers 16 residues. Germline V CDR1 and CDR2: ENHRY, SYGVKD. With V trimmed by 3 bases and J by 5 bases, 9 bases remained unmatched.

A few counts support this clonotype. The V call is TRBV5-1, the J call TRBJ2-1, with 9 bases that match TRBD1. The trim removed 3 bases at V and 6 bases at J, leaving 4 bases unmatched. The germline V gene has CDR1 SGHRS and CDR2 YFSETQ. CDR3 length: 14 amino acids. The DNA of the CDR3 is TGCGCCAGCAGCTGGACAGGGGAAAGCAATGAGCAGTTCTTC. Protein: CASSWTGESNEQFF.

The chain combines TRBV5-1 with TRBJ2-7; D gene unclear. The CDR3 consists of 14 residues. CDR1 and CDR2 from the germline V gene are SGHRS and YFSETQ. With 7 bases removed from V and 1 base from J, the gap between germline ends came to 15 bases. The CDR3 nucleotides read TGCGCCAGCTATCTCCCCGATGGGTCCTACGAGCAGTACTTC. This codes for CASYLPDGSYEQYF.

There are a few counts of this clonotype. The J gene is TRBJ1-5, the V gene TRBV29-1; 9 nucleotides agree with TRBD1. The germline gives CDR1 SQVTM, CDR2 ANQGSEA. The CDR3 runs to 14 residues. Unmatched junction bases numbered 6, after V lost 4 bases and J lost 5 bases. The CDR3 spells CSVVTGGWDQPQHF. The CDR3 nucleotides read TGCAGCGTTGTAACAGGGGGCTGGGATCAGCCCCAGCATTTT.

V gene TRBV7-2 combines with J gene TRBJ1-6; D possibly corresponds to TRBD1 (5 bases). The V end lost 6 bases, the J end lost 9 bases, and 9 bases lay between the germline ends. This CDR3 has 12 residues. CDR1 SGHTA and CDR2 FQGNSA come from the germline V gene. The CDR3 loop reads CASRPQGSPLHF. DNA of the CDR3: TGTGCCAGCAGGCCGCAGGGTTCACCCCTCCACTTT. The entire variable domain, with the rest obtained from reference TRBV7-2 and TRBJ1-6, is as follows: GAGVSQSPSNKVTEKGKDVELRCDPISGHTALYWYRQSLGQGLEFLIYFQGNSAPDKSGLPSDRFSAERTGGSVSTLTIQRTQQEDSAVYLCASRPQGSPLHFGNGTRLTVT.

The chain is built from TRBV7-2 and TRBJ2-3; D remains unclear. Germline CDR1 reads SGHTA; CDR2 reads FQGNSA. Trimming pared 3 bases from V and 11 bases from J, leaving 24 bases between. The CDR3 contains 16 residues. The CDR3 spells CASSFSPVGGKPWQYF. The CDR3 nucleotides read TGTGCCAGCAGCTTCTCGCCCGTGGGCGGAAAGCCATGGCAGTATTTT.

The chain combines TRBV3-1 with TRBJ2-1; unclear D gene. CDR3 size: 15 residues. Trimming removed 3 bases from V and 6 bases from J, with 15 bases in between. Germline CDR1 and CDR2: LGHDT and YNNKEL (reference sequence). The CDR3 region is CASSQMVISANEQFF. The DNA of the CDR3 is TGTGCCAGCAGCCAGATGGTAATATCCGCCAATGAGCAGTTCTTC.

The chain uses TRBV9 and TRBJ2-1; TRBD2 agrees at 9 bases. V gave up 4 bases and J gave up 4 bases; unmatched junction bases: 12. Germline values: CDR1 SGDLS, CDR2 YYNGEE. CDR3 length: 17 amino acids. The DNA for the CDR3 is TGTGCCAGCAGCACCTATTACATAGCGGGAGAGTACAATGAGCAGTTCTTC. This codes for CASSTYYIAGEYNEQFF.

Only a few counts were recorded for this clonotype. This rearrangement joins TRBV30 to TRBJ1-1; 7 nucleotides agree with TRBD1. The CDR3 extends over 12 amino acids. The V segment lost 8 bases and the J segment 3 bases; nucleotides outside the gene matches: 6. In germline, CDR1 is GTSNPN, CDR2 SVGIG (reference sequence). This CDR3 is CAGQVLYTEAFF. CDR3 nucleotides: TGTGCCGGACAGGTACTTTACACTGAAGCTTTCTTT.

CDR3 sequence reads: CSASGLANEQFF. The CDR3 nucleotides read TGCAGTGCTAGTGGACTAGCAAATGAGCAGTTCTTC. The chain recombines TRBV20-1 with TRBJ2-1; TRBD2 matches 8 bases. The CDR3 is made up of 12 amino acids. CDR1 and CDR2 (germline): DFQATT, SNEGSKA (reference sequence). V was clipped by 3 bases and J by 7 bases; unmatched bases: 2.

CDR3 loop: CASGSLPGRLKQETQYF. The CDR3 nucleotides read TGTGCTAGTGGTTCCCTTCCGGGACGTTTAAAGCAAGAGACCCAGTACTTC. V gene TRBV12-5 combines with J gene TRBJ2-5; D is tentatively TRBD1 or TRBD2 (5 bases each). This CDR3 comprises 17 residues. Germline values: CDR1 LGHNT, CDR2 FRNRAP. The V end lost 4 bases, the J end lost 2 bases, and 20 bases lay between the germline ends.

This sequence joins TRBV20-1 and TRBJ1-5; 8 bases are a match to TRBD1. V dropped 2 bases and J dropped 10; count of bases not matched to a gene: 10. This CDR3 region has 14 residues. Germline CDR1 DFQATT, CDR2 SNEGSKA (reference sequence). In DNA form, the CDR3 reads TGCAGTGCTAGACAGGGGGCCGTGAGTAACCCCCAGCATTTT. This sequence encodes CSARQGAVSNPQHF.

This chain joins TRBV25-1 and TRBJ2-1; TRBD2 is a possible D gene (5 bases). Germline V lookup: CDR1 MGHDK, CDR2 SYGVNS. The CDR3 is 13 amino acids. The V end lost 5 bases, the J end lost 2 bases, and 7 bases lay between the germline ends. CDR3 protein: CASSPTTYNEQFF. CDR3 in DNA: TGTGCCAGCAGTCCGACTACCTACAATGAGCAGTTCTTC.

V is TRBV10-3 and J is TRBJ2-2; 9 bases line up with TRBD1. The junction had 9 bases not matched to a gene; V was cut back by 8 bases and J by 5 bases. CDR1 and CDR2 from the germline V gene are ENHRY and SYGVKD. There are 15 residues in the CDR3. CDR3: CAIGGQGKQTGELFF. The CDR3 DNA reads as TGTGCCATCGGCGGACAGGGGAAACAAACCGGGGAGCTGTTTTTT.

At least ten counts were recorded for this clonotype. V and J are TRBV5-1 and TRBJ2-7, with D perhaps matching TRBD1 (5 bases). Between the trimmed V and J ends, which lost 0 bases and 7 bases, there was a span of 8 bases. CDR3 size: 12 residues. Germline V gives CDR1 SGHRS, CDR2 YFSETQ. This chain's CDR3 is CASSLVRGEQYF. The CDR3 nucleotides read TGCGCCAGCAGCTTGGTTAGGGGTGAGCAGTACTTC.